This T cell receptor (beta chain) was sequenced for a study of blood T cell repertoires in COVID-19. Study as a whole: Samples taken during acute and convalescent COVID-19 were collected in the United States, Italy and Spain.

Data came from immunoSEQ multiplex PCR; TCRdb stores just in-frame clones and leaves some out. The sample carries more than 100,000 clones, 88% recorded once. Looked up from germline, CDR1 is KGHSH and CDR2 is LQKENI. Trimming cost V 5 bases and J 6 bases, with 13 bases left between them. CDR3 length: 13 amino acids. V is TRBV18 and J is TRBJ1-1; maybe TRBD1 (5 bases). Sequenced: peripheral blood. The source is a human donor in a cohort sampled during active COVID-19. CDR3 residues: CASSYQGRAEAFF. As DNA, the CDR3 is TGTGCCAGCTCATATCAGGGCAGGGCTGAAGCTTTCTTT.